This section outlines one T cell receptor (beta chain) sequence together with its context. Its antigen remains unknown. PCR was performed using 60 Vbeta and 13 Jbeta primers. Method: immunoSEQ multiplex PCR; TCRdb's copy keeps in-frame clones and lacks some. The profile shows some 190,000 clones, 86% of them singletons. The data belong to a study of cytomegalovirus exposure and HLA in healthy donors. General study findings and limits: The authors listed roughly 150 TCR beta chains as cytomegalovirus-associated. Later analysis identified several of the most significant clusters that appeared linked to common viral pathogens. Cytomegalovirus status was reportedly diagnosed by the classifier with high sensitivity and specificity. A later analysis, which compared TCR beta chains of equal frequency, found the HLA-associated ones more clonally expanded.

The CDR3 contains 13 residues. The germline CDR1 and CDR2 sequences are SGHRS and YFSETQ. V was cut by 1 base and J by 4 bases, with 8 bases left in between. The rearrangement joins TRBV5-1 to TRBJ1-2; no definite D call. The sequencing input was PBMCs. This receptor was identified in a woman under 40 in good health and CMV-seronegative. CDR3 coding DNA: TGCGCCAGCAGCTTGACTGTTAGCTATGGCTACACCTTC. Protein product: CASSLTVSYGYTF.